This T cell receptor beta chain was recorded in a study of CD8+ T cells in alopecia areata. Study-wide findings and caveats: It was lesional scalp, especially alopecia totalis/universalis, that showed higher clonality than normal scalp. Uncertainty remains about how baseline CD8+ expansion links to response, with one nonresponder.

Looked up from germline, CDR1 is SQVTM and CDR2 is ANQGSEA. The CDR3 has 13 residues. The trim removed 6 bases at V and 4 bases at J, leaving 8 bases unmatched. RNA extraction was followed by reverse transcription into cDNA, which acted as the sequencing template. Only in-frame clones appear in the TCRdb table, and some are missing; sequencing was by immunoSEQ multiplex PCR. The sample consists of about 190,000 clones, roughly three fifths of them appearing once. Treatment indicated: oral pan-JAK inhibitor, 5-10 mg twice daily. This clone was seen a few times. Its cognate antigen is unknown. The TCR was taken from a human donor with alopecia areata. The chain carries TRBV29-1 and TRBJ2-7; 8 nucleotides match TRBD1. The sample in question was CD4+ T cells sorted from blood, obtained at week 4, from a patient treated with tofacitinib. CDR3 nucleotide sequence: TGCAGCGTGGCGGTGACAGGGGCTTACGAGCAGTACTTC. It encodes CSVAVTGAYEQYF.